Listed below are T cell receptor beta chains from one sample, sequenced in a study of shared clonotypes between healthy human individuals. Some clones are missing from TCRdb's copy, which holds only in-frame ones; the method was immunoSEQ multiplex PCR. The table lists about 1.5 million clones, around 97% of them singletons, with roughly 1.2% in the top ten. Sequencing input: naive CD4+ T cells sorted from blood. These receptors all come from a young man in good health. CDR3s include the opening cysteine and the closing phenylalanine or tryptophan. The order of the fields is clone size, CDR3 length, V gene, D gene, J gene, CDR3 DNA, CDR3 protein. A D gene is named only where the DNA matches it firmly. Size tells how often a clone was seen (once, few, many) or the class of an expanded clone, and some rows leave it out.

-	16	TRBV18	-	TRBJ1-2	TGTGCCAGCTCACCGGACAGCCAGCGGTCTAACTATGGCTACACCTTC	CASSPDSQRSNYGYTF
-	14	TRBV4-1	TRBD1	TRBJ2-7	TGCGCCAGCAGGCAAAATACAGGGGCCTACGAGCAGTACTTC	CASRQNTGAYEQYF
-	14	TRBV4-2	TRBD2	TRBJ2-3	TGTGCCAGCACCCAGCGGGACCCAGGGAATACGCAGTATTTT	CASTQRDPGNTQYF
once	15	TRBV5-1	TRBD2	TRBJ2-7	TGCGCCAGCAGCCCGGCCCTAGCGGGAGGGCGGGAGCAGTACTTC	CASSPALAGGREQYF
-	12	TRBV15	-	TRBJ2-7	TGTGCCACCAGCAGAGTCGCGGGCAGACAGTACTTC	CATSRVAGRQYF
-	16	TRBV9	TRBD1	TRBJ1-5	TGTGCCAGCAGCGCGGGGACAGGGAATAGCAATCAGCCCCAGCATTTT	CASSAGTGNSNQPQHF
few	15	TRBV27	TRBD1	TRBJ1-2	TGTGCCAGCAGTTCCAGACAGGGGCCAATCTATGGCTACACCTTC	CASSSRQGPIYGYTF
-	16	TRBV9	TRBD1	TRBJ1-1	TGTGCCAGCAGCAGATACACCGGGACAGTGAACACTGAAGCTTTCTTT	CASSRYTGTVNTEAFF
-	18	TRBV18	TRBD1	TRBJ1-5	TGTGCCAGCTCACCCTTGGACAGGGGGGTCGGGCGCAATCAGCCCCAGCATTTT	CASSPLDRGVGRNQPQHF
-	15	TRBV5-1	-	TRBJ2-7	TGCGCCAGCAGCTCTGCGACCAGGGGTACCTACGAGCAGTACTTC	CASSSATRGTYEQYF
-	16	TRBV18	-	TRBJ2-7	TGTGCCAGCTCATTGGCCCTAGGAGGACCTTCCTACGAGCAGTACTTC	CASSLALGGPSYEQYF
-	14	TRBV28	-	TRBJ2-7	TGTGCCAGCAGTTTCCTAGCTCGGTTGTACGAGCAGTACTTC	CASSFLARLYEQYF
once	12	TRBV7-9	-	TRBJ2-3	TGTGCCAGCAGCTTATACTTAGATACGCAGTATTTT	CASSLYLDTQYF
-	16	TRBV7-8	TRBD1	TRBJ1-5	TGTGCCAGCAGCTTAGCCGGGACAGGGGGCAGTCAGCCCCAGCATTTT	CASSLAGTGGSQPQHF